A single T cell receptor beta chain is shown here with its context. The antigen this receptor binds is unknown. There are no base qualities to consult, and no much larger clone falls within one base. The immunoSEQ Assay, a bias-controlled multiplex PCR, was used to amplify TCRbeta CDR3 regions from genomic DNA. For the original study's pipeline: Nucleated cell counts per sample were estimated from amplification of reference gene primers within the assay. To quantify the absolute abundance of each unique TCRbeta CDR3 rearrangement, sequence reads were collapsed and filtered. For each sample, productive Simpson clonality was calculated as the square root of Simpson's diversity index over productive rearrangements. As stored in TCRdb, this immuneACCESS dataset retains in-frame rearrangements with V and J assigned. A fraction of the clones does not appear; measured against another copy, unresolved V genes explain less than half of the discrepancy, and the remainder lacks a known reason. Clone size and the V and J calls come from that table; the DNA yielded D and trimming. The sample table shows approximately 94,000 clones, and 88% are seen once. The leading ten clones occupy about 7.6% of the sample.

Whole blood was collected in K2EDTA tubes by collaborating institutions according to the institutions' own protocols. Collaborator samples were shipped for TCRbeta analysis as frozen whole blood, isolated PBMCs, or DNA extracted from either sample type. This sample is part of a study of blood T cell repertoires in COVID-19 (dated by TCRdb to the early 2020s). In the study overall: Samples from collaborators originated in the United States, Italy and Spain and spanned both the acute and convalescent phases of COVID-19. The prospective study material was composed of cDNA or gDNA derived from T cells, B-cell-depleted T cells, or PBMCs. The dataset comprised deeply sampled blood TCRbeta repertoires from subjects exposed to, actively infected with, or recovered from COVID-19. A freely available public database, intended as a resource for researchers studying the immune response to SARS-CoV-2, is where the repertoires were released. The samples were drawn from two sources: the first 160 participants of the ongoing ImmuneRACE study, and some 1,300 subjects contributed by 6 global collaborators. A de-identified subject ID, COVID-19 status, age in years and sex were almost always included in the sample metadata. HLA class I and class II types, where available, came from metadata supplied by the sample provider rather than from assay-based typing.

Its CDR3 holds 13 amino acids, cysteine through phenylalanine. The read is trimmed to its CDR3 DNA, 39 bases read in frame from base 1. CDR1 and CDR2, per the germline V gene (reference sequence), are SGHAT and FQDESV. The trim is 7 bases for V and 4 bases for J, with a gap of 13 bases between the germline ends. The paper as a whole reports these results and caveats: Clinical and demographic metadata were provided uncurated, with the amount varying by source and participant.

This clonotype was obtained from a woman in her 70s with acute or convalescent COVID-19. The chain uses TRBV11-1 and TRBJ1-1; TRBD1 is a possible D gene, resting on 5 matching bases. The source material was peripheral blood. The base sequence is TGTGCCAGCACCACCAGGGAAGGCACTGAAGCTTTCTTT. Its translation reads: CASTTREGTEAFF.